A selection of T cell receptor beta chains follows, all from one sample in a study of shared clonotypes between healthy human individuals. Clones were sequenced by immunoSEQ multiplex PCR, and TCRdb holds only the in-frame ones, with some missing. The sample carries 2 million to 2.5 million clones, approximately 96% recorded once. Input material: naive CD4+ T cells sorted from blood. Receptor source: a man between 18 and 29 years old in good health. The CDR3 runs from the conserved cysteine through the conserved F or W. Each record gives: V gene, J gene, clone size, D gene, CDR3 DNA, CDR3 protein. A D gene is named only where the DNA matches it firmly. Rows may omit the clone size; those that give it use once, few, many or a size class.

TRBV20-1	TRBJ2-1	once	.	TGCAGTGCTAGAGATTCCGGGGAGCAGTTCTTC	CSARDSGEQFF
TRBV6-1	TRBJ2-1	.	TRBD2	TGTGCCAGTAAGCGGGATAGCTCCTACAATGAGCAGTTCTTC	CASKRDSSYNEQFF
TRBV9	TRBJ2-3	.	.	TGTGCCAGCAGCGTAGGTGTTGAGGATACGCAGTATTTT	CASSVGVEDTQYF
TRBV6-5	TRBJ2-5	.	.	TGTGCCAGCAGTTACGGCCGGGAGACCCAGTACTTC	CASSYGRETQYF
TRBV9	TRBJ2-2	.	.	TGTGCCAGCAGCGTGAGTCCAACCCCAACCGGGGAGCTGTTTTTT	CASSVSPTPTGELFF
TRBV5-1	TRBJ1-1	.	.	TGCGCCAGCAGCTTAGAGGGCCTCAGCGGAGCTTTCTTT	CASSLEGLSGAFF
TRBV27	TRBJ1-4	.	.	TGTGCCAGCAGTTTAGAAGGGGCCCCTAATGAAAAACTGTTTTTT	CASSLEGAPNEKLFF
TRBV14	TRBJ2-7	.	TRBD1	TGTGCCAGCAGACTTACCGGGACAGGGGGCGAGCAGTACTTC	CASRLTGTGGEQYF
TRBV28	TRBJ2-1	.	.	TGTGCCAGCATACAGAACAATGAGCAGTTCTTC	CASIQNNEQFF
TRBV12-5	TRBJ2-2	.	.	TGTGCTAGTGGTTTGGTGTACTTTCTAAGGACAGACAACACCGGGGAGCTGTTTTTT	CASGLVYFLRTDNTGELFF